The following is a T cell receptor (beta chain) sequence with its context. This clonotype was seen ten or more times. The antigen it recognizes is unknown. No base quality information exists; no much larger clone differs at one position. This sample was taken from a study of early T cells in non-severe SARS-CoV-2 infection (dated by TCRdb to 2020 to 2022). Regarding the complete study: Because TCR sequencing relied on bulk RNA taken from unsorted whole blood, pairing of alpha and beta chains was not possible.

The study was a case-control design nested within a healthcare worker cohort in London, UK, with weekly nasopharyngeal swab PCR tests and blood sampling. Between 23 and 31 March 2020, the week of the UK lockdown, healthcare workers were enrolled and then followed up weekly for as long as 16 weeks. The CDR3 starts with the cysteine, ends with the phenylalanine, and has 17 residues. Only the CDR3 DNA stays, 51 bases, in frame from base 1. The V end gives up 0 bases and the J end 4 bases, leaving 8 bases in the junction not matched to a gene. CDR1 is given as SGHTA and CDR2 as FQGTGA, both from the germline V gene. Overall study results and their limits: VDJdb matching was skewed toward anti-spike CD8 responses, so virus-specific expansions were likely underestimated and private and CD4 specificities were missed.

The protocol used for the library was 5' RACE. This sample was sequenced with a NextSeq 500. To correct for sequencing error and PCR bias, the TCR library protocol tagged individual cDNA molecules with unique molecular identifiers. Both TCR alpha and beta chains were sequenced, and tight co-correlation was observed between alpha and beta sequence abundances in each sample. The paper's data handling went like this. Decombinator V4 was used to annotate TCR sequences for V gene, J gene and CDR3. TCRs were defined as expanded if a significant change between any two time points was detected under a Poisson model with p below 0.0001. Abundances of TCRs were expressed as counts per million after normalisation to the total number of TCRs sequenced in each sample. TRAV1-2 paired with TRAJ12, TRAJ20 or TRAJ33 defined MAIT TCRs, while TRAV10 paired with TRAJ18 defined iNKT TCRs. VDJdb, accessed 1 November 2021, was searched for CMV, EBV and SARS-CoV-2 annotated TCRs, with TCRs annotated for multiple antigens excluded. Through fastp at Q25 and MiXCR, TCRdb rebuilt clones from the public reads, retaining in-frame beta chains. Entries are consolidated by CDR3 protein sequence, retaining the most common genes and DNA. The V and J calls come from TCRdb's annotation, not from the publication. This sample holds some 97,000 distinct CDR3 sequences; roughly 9.6% were observed only once. 4.7% of the sample is held by the ten biggest clonotypes.

This specimen was whole blood, taken at baseline. The clonotype was recovered from an adult who was a healthcare worker with PCR-confirmed SARS-CoV-2 infection or an uninfected control (not recorded which). Recombination joined TRBV7-3 with TRBJ2-3; 9 bases in the junction line up with TRBD2. The CDR3 amino acid sequence is: CASSLTGASGAPDTQYF. The DNA reads as follows: TGTGCCAGCAGCTTAACGGGGGCTAGCGGGGCCCCAGATACGCAGTATTTT.